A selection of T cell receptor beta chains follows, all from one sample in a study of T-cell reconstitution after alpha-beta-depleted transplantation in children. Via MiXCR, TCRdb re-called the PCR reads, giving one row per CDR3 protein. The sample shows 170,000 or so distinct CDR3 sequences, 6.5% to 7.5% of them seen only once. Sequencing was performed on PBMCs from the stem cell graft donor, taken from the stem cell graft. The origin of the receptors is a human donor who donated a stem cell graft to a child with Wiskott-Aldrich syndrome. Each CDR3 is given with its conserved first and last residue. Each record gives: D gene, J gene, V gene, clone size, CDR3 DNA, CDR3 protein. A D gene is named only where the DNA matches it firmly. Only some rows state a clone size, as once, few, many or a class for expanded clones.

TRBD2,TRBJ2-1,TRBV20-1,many,TGCAGTGCCGCAACACCGGGACTAGCGGGGGGGCGATCCTACAATGAGCAGTTCTTC,CSAATPGLAGGRSYNEQFF
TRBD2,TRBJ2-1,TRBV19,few,TGTGCCAGTAGAAAGACTAGCGGGCGAGCCACCAATGAGCAGTTCTTC,CASRKTSGRATNEQFF
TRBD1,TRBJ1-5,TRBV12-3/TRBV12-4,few,TGTGCCAGCACCCCCTCGGACAGGTACTATCAGCCCCAGCATTTT,CASTPSDRYYQPQHF
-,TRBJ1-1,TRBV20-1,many,TGCAGTGCTAGAGGGACACCCAACACTGAAGCTTTCTTT,CSARGTPNTEAFF
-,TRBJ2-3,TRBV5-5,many,TGTGCCAGCAGCAGCGACTTCCGACACCCGGGCACAGATACGCAGTATTTT,CASSSDFRHPGTDTQYF
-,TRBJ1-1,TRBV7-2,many,TGTGCCAGCAGCGACCTCGCGGGGAGTGAAGCTTTCTTT,CASSDLAGSEAFF
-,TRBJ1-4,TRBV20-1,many,TGCAGTGCCGATGAACCACCAACTAATGAAAAACTGTTTTTT,CSADEPPTNEKLFF
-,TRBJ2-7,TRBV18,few,TGTGCCAGCTCACCACGAACAGCCTACGAGCAGTACTTC,CASSPRTAYEQYF
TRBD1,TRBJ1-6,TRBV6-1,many,TGTGCCACCGGGGACAGGGGTGCATATAATTCACCCCTCCACTTT,CATGDRGAYNSPLHF
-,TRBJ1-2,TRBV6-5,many,TGTGCCAGCAGCTCTCTTGGGGCAGGGAATAATAACTATGGCTACACCTTC,CASSSLGAGNNNYGYTF
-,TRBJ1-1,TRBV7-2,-,TGTGCCAGCAGCTTGGCGCAGGGGTTTATAGCTTTCTTT,CASSLAQGFIAFF
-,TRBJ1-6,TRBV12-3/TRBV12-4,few,TGTGCCAGCAGTTTAGGTGGTTCGGGGAATTCACCCCTCCACTTT,CASSLGGSGNSPLHF
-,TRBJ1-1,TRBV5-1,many,TGCGCCAGCTCTTCGACAGATCTGAACACTGAAGCTTTCTTT,CASSSTDLNTEAFF
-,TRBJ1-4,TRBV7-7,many,TGTGCCAGCAGCTTAACTCCTGGAGGGGAAAAACTGTTTTTT,CASSLTPGGEKLFF
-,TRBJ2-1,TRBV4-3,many,TGCGCCAGCAGCCAAGATCATCGGGTCGGGGACAATGAGCAGTTCTTC,CASSQDHRVGDNEQFF
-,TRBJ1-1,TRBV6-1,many,TGTGCCAGCAGTGTGCGGGGTAGGACTGAAGCTTTCTTT,CASSVRGRTEAFF
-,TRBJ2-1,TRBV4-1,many,TGCGCCAGCAGCGCGGACTGGGCGCTCACTGTAGATGAGCAGTTCTTC,CASSADWALTVDEQFF
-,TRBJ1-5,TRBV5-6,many,TGTGCCAGCAGCGCAACCGGGGCGGACAATAGCAATCAGCCCCAGCATTTT,CASSATGADNSNQPQHF
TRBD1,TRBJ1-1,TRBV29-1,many,TGCAGCGTCAAGGGACAGGGTCACACTGAAGCTTTCTTT,CSVKGQGHTEAFF
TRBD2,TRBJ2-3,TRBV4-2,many,TGTGCCAGCAGCCAAGATACTAGCGATGATACGCAGTATTTT,CASSQDTSDDTQYF
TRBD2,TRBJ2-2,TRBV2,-,TGTGCCAGCCGGGGGGGGCATGCGACCGGGGAGCTGTTTTTT,CASRGGHATGELFF
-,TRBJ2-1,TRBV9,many,TGTGCCAGCAGCGCAAGCTCCTACAATGAGCAGTTCTTC,CASSASSYNEQFF
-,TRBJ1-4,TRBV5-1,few,TGCGCCAGCAGCGTGAGGCCCGTCCTAATATCTACTAATGAAAAACTGTTTTTT,CASSVRPVLISTNEKLFF
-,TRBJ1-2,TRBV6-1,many,TGTGCCAGCAGCGAGAACCGGGGCTACTTTTATGGCTACACCTTC,CASSENRGYFYGYTF
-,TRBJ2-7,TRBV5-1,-,TGCGCCAGCAGCTTTTCACTCGGGGGAGAGCAGTACTTC,CASSFSLGGEQYF
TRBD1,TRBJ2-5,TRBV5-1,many,TGCGCCAGCAGCTTAAGACAGGGGCTACAAGAGACCCAGTACTTC,CASSLRQGLQETQYF
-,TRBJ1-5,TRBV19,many,TGTGCCAGTAGTGCGTCTACGTCCCAGCATTTT,CASSASTSQHF
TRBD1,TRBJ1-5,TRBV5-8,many,TGTGCCAGCAGCTTTACGTGGACAGGGGAAACACTTAGCAATCAGCCCCAGCATTTT,CASSFTWTGETLSNQPQHF
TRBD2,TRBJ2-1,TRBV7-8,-,TGTGCCAGCAGCCCCTACGGGACTAGCGGGGTTAATGAGCAGTTCTTC,CASSPYGTSGVNEQFF
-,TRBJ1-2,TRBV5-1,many,TGCGCCAGCAGCTTGGGTAGTTTCTATGGCTACACCTTC,CASSLGSFYGYTF
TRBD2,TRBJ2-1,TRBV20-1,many,TGCAGTGCTAGAGTGACTAGCGGAGACTCCTACAATGAGCAGTTCTTC,CSARVTSGDSYNEQFF
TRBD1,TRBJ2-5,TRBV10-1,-,TGCGCCAGCAGTGAGTCAGCACAGGGGGTGTTTGAGACCCAGTACTTC,CASSESAQGVFETQYF